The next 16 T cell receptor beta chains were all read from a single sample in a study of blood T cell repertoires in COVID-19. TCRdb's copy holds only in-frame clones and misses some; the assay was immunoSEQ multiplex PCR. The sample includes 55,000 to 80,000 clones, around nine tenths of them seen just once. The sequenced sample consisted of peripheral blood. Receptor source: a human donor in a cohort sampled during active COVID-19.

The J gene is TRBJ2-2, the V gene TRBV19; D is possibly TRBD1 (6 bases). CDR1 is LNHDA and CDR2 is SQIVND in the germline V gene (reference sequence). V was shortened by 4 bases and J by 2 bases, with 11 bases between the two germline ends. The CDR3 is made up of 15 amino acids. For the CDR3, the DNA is TGTGCCAGTAGTAGGCCAGGGGTTAACACCGGGGAGCTGTTTTTT. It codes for CASSRPGVNTGELFF.

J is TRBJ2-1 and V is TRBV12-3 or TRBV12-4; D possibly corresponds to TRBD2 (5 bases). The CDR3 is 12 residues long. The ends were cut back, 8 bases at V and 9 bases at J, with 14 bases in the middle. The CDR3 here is CASSGRRGEQFF. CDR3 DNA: TGTGCCAGCTCCGGTCGTCGGGGTGAGCAGTTCTTC.

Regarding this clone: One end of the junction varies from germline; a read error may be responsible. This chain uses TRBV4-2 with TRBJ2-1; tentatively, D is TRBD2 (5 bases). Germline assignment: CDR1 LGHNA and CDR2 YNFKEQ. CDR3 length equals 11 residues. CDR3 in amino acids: CASTAAGEQFF. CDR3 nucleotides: TGCGCCAGCACCGCGGCGGGTGAGCAGTTCTTC.

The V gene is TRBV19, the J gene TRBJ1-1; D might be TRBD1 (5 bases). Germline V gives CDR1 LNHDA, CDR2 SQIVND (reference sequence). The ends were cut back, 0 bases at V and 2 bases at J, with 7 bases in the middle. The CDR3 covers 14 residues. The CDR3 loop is CASSIDRGNTEAFF. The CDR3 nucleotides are TGTGCCAGTAGTATAGATAGGGGTAACACTGAAGCTTTCTTT.

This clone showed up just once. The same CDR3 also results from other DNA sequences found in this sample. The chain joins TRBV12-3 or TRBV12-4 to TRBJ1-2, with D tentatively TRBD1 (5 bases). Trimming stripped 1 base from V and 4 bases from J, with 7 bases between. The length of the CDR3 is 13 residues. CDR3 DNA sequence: TGTGCCAGCAGTTTAGACAGGCTCTATGGCTACACCTTC. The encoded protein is CASSLDRLYGYTF.

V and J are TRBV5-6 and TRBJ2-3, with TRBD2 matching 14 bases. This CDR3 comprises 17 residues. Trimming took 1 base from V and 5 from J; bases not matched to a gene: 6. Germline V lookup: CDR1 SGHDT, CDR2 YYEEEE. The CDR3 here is CASSLPWTSGGQDTQYF. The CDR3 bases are TGTGCCAGCAGCTTGCCCTGGACTAGCGGGGGGCAAGATACGCAGTATTTT.

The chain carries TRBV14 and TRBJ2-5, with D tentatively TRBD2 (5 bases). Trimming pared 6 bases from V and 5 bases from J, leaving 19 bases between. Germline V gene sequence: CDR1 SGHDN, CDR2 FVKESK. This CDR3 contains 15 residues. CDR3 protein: CASSPSLGRGETQYF. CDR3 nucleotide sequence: TGTGCCAGCAGTCCATCCCTAGGGCGAGGGGAGACCCAGTACTTC. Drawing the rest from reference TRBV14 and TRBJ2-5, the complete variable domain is EAGVTQFPSHSVIEKGQTVTLRCDPISGHDNLYWYRRVMGKEIKFLLHFVKESKQDESGMPNNRFLAERTGGTYSTLKVQPAELEDSGVYFCASSPSLGRGETQYFGPGTRLLVL.

CDR3 bases: TGTGCCAGCAGTGAAAGGGGGCACCAAGAGACCCAGTACTTC. It codes for CASSERGHQETQYF. The chain combines TRBV25-1 with TRBJ2-5, with 7 bases that match TRBD1. This CDR3 has 14 residues. CDR1 and CDR2 (germline): MGHDK, SYGVNS. V lost 2 bases and J lost 0; bases outside the gene matches: 0.

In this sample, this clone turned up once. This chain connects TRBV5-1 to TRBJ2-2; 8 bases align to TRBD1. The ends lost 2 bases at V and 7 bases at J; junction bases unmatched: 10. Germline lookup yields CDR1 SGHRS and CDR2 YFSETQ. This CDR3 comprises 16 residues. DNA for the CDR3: TGCGCCAGCAGCTTCTCCGGACAGGGTGGAATCGGGGAGCTGTTTTTT. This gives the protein CASSFSGQGGIGELFF.

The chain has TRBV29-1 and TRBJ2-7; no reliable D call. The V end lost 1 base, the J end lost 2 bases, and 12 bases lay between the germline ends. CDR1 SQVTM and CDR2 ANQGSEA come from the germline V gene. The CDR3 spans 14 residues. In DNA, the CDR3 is TGCAGCGTTGAAGCCCGTAGCCCACCCTACGAGCAGTACTTC. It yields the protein CSVEARSPPYEQYF.

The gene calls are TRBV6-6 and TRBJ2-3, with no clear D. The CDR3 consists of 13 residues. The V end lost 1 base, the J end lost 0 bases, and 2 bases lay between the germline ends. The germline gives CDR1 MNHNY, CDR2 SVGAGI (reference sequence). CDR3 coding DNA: TGTGCCAGCAGTTACTTAAGCACAGATACGCAGTATTTT. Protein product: CASSYLSTDTQYF.

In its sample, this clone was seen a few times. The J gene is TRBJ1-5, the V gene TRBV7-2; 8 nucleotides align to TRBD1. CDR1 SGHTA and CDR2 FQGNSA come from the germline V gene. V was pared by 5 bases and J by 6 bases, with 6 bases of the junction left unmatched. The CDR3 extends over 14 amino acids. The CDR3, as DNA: TGTGCCAGCAGCCCATACAGGGGGACTCAGCCCCAGCATTTT. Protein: CASSPYRGTQPQHF.

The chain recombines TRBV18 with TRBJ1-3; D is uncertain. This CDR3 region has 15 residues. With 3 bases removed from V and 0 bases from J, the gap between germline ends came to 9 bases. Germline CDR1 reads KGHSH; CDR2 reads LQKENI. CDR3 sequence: CASSPQDFSGNTIYF. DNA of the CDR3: TGTGCCAGCTCACCTCAGGACTTCTCTGGAAACACCATATATTTT.

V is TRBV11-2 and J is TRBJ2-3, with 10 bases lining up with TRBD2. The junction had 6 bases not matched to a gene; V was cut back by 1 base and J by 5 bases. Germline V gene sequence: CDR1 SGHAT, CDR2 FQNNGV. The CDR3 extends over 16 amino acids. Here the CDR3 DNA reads TGTGCCAGCAGCTTAGTGAGCGGGGGGGCTCGAGATACGCAGTATTTT. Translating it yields CASSLVSGGARDTQYF. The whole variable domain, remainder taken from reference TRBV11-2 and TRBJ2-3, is EAGVAQSPRYKIIEKRQSVAFWCNPISGHATLYWYQQILGQGPKLLIQFQNNGVVDDSQLPKDRFSAERLKGVDSTLKIQPAKLEDSAVYLCASSLVSGGARDTQYFGPGTRLTVL.

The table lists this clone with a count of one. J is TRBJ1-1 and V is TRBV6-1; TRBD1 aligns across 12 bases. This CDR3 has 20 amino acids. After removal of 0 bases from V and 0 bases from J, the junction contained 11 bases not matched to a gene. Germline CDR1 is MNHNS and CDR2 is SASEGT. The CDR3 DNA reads TGTGCCAGCAGTGAAGCGGTTCCTGGGGGACAGGGGGCGCTGAACACTGAAGCTTTCTTT. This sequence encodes CASSEAVPGGQGALNTEAFF.

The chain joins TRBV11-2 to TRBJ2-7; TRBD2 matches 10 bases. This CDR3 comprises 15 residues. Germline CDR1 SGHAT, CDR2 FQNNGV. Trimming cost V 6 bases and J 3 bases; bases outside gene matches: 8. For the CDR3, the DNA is TGTGCCAGCAGGCTAGCGGGAGCACTAGGCTACGAGCAGTACTTC. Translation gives CASRLAGALGYEQYF.